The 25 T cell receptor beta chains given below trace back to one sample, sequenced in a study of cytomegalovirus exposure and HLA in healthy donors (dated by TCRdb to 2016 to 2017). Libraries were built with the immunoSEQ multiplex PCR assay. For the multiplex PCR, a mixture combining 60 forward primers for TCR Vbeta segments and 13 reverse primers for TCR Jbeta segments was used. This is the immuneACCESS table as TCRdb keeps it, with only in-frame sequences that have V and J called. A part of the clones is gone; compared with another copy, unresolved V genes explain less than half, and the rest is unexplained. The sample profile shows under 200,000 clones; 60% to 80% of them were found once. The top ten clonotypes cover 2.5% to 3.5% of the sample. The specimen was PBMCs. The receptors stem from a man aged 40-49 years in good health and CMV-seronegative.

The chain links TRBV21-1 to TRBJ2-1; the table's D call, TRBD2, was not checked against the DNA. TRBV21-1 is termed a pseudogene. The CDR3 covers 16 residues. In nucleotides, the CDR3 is TGTGCCAGCAGCATTTGGCGGGAGAGATACTACAATGAGCAGTTCTTC. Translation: CASSIWRERYYNEQFF.

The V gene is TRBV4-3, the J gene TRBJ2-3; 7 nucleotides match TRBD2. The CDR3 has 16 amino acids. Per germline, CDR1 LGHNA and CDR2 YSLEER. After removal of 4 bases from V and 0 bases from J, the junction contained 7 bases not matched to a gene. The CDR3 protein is CASSPRSSGSTDTQYF. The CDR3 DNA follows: TGCGCCAGCAGCCCCCGGAGTAGCGGGAGCACAGATACGCAGTATTTT.

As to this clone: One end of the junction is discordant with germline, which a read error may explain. The DNA of the CDR3 is TGTTCCAGCAGCTCCCGGGACTTAGGGGAGACCCAGTACTTC. Its protein is CSSSSRDLGETQYF. This rearrangement joins TRBV7-9 to TRBJ2-5, with D possibly matching TRBD2 (6 bases). From germline, CDR1 is SEHNR and CDR2 FQNEAQ (reference sequence). This CDR3 comprises 14 residues. The whole variable domain, remainder taken from reference TRBV7-9 and TRBJ2-5, is DTGVSQNPRHKITKRGQNVTFRCDPISEHNRLYWYRQTLGQGPEFLTYFQNEAQLEKSRLLSDRFSAERPKGSFSTLEIQRTEQGDSAMYLCSSSSRDLGETQYFGPGTRLLVL.

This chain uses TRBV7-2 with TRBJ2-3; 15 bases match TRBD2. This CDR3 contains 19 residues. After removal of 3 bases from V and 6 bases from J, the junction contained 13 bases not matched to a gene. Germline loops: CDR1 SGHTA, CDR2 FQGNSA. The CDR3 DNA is TGTGCCAGCAGCTTCTCGGGACTAGCGGGAGGTACAATCCCGGATACGCAGTATTTT. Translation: CASSFSGLAGGTIPDTQYF.

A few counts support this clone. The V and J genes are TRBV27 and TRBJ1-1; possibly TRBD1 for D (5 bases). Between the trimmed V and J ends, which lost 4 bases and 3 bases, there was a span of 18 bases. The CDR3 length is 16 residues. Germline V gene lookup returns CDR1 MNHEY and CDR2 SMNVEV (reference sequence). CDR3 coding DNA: TGTGCCAGCAGTTCCCTTTTCGGGGGTTACGACACTGAAGCTTTCTTT. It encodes CASSSLFGGYDTEAFF.

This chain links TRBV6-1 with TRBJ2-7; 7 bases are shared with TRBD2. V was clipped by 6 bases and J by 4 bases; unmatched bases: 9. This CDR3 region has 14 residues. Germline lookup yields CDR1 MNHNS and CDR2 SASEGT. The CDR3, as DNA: TGTGCCAGCAGGGTGGGAGGGGCGCGGTACGAGCAGTACTTC. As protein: CASRVGGARYEQYF.

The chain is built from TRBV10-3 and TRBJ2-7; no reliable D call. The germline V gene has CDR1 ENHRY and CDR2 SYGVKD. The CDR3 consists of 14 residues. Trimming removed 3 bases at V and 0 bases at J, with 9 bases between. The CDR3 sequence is CAISDYQASYEQYF. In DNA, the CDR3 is TGTGCCATCAGTGATTATCAGGCCTCCTACGAGCAGTACTTC.

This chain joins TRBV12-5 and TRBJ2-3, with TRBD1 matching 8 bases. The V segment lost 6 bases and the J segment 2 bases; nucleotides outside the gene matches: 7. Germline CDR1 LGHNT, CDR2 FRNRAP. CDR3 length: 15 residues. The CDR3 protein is CASGSLGQVTDTQYF. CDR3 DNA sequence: TGTGCTAGTGGGTCACTGGGACAGGTCACAGATACGCAGTATTTT.

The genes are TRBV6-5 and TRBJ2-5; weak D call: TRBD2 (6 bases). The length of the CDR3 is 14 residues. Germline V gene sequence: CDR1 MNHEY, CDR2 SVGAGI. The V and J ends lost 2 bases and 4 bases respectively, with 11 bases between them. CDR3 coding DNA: TGTGCCAGCAGTTACGGGAGGTCATCAGAGACCCAGTACTTC. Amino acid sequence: CASSYGRSSETQYF.

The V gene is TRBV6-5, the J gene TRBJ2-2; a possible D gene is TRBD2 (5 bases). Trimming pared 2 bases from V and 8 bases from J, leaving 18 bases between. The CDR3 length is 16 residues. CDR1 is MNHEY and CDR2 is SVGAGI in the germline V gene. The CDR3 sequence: CASSYVGVLRAGELFF. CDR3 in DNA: TGTGCCAGCAGTTACGTGGGAGTTCTAAGAGCGGGGGAGCTGTTTTTT.

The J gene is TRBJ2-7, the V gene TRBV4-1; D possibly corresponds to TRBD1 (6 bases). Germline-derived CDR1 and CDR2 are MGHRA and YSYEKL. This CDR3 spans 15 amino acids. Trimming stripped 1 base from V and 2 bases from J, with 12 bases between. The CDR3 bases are TGCGCCAGCAGCCAAGTGGCAGGGGAGACCTACGAGCAGTACTTC. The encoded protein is CASSQVAGETYEQYF.

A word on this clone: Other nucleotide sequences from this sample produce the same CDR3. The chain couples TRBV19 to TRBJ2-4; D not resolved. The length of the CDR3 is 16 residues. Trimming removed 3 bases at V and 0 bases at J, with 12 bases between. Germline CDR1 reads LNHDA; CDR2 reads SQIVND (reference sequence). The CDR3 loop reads CASSMRQSLAKNIQYF. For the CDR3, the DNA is TGTGCCAGTAGTATGCGACAATCTCTAGCCAAAAACATTCAGTACTTC.

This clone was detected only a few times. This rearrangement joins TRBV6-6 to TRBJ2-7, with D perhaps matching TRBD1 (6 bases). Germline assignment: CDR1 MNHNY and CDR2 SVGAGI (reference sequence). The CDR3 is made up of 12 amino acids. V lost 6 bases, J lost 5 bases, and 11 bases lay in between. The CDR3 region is CASRPQGDEQYF. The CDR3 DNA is TGTGCCAGCAGACCACAGGGCGACGAGCAGTACTTC.

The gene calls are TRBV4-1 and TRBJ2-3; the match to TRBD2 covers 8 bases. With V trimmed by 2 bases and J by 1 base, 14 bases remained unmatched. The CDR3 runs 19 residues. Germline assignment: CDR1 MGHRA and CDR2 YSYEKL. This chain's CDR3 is CASSQLGSGGSGGTDTQYF. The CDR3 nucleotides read TGCGCCAGCAGCCAACTAGGGTCGGGTGGTAGCGGGGGCACAGATACGCAGTATTTT.

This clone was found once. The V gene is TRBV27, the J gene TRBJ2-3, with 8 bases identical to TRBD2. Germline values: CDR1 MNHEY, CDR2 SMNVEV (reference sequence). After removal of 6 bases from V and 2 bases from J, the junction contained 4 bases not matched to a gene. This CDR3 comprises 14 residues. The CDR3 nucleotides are TGTGCCAGCAGCACTAGCGGATACACAGATACGCAGTATTTT. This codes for CASSTSGYTDTQYF.

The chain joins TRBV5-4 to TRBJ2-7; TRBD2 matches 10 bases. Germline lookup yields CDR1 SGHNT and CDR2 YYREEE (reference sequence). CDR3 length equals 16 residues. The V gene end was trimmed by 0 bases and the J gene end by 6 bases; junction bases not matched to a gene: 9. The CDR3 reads CASSLELAGDTLEQYF. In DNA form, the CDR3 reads TGTGCCAGCAGCTTGGAGCTAGCGGGAGACACTCTCGAGCAGTACTTC.

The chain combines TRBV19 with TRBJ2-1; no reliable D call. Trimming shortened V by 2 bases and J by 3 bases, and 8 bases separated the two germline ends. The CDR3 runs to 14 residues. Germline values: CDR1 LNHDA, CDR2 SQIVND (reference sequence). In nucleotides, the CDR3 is TGTGCCAGTAGTATAAGCCAAGACTACAATGAGCAGTTCTTC. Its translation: CASSISQDYNEQFF.

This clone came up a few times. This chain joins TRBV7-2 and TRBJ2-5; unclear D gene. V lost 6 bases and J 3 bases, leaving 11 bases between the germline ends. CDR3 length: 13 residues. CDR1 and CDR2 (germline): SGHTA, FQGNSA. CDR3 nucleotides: TGTGCCAGCAGTCTCTACCCCGAAGAGACCCAGTACTTC. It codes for CASSLYPEETQYF.

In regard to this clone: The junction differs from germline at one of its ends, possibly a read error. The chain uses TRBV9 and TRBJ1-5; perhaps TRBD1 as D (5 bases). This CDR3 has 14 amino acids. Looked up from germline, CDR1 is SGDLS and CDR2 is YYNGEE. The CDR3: CASSADSSNQSQHF. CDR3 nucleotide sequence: TGTGCCAGCAGCGCCGACAGTTCTAATCAGTCCCAGCATTTT.

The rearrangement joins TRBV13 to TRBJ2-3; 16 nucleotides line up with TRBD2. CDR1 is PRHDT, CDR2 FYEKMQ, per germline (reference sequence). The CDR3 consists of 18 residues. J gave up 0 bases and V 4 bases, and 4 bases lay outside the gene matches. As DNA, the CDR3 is TGTGCCAGCAGCTCCGGGACTAGCGGGGGGGCCAGCACAGATACGCAGTATTTT. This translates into CASSSGTSGGASTDTQYF. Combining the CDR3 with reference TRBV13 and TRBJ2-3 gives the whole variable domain AAGVIQSPRHLIKEKRETATLKCYPIPRHDTVYWYQQGPGQDPQFLISFYEKMQSDKGSIPDRFSAQQFSDYHSELNMSSLELGDSALYFCASSSGTSGGASTDTQYFGPGTRLTVL.

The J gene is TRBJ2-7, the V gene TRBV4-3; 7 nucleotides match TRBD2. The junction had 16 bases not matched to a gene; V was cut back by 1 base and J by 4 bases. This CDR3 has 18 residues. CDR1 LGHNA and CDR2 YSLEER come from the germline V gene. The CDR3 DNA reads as TGCGCCAGCAGCCAAGTATTGGGAGGACTAGTTGGAGGTTACGAGCAGTACTTC. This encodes CASSQVLGGLVGGYEQYF.

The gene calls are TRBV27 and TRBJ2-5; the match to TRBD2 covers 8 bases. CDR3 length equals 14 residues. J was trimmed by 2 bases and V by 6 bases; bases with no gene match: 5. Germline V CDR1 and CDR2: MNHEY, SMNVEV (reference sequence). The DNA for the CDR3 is TGTGCCAGCAGGGGACTAGGGAAACAAGAGACCCAGTACTTC. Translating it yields CASRGLGKQETQYF.

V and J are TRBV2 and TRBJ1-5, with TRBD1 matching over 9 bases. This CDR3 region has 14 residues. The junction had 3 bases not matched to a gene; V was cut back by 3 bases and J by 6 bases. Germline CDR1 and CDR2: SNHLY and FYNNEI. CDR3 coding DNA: TGTGCCAGCAGTGACACAGGGGGCGGTCAGCCCCAGCATTTT. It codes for CASSDTGGGQPQHF.

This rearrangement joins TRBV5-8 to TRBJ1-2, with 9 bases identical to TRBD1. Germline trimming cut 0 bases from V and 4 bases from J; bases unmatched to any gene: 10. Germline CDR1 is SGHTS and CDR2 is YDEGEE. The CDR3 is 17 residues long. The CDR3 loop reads CASSLGTGADWGYGYTF. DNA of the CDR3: TGTGCCAGCAGCTTGGGGACAGGGGCCGACTGGGGCTATGGCTACACCTTC.

The CDR3 loop is CASRATGGYTF. As DNA, the CDR3 is TGTGCCAGCAGGGCGACTGGCGGCTACACCTTC. The V gene is TRBV5-6, the J gene TRBJ1-2; D not certain. V gave up 5 bases and J gave up 8 bases, with 10 bases separating them. The germline V gene encodes CDR1 SGHDT and CDR2 YYEEEE. CDR3 length: 11 amino acids. The whole variable domain, filled in from reference TRBV5-6 and TRBJ1-2, reads DAGVTQSPTHLIKTRGQQVTLRCSPKSGHDTVSWYQQALGQGPQFIFQYYEEEERQRGNFPDRFSGHQFPNYSSELNVNALLLGDSALYLCASRATGGYTFGSGTRLTVV.